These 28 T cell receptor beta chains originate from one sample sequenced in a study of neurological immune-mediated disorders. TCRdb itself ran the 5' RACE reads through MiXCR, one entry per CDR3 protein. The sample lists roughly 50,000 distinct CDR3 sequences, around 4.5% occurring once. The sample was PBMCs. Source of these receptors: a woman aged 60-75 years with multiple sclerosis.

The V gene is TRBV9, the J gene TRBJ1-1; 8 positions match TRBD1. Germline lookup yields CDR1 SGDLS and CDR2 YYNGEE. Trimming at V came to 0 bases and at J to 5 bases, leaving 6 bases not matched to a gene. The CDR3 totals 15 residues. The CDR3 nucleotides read TGTGCCAGCAGCGTAGGGGACAGGTGGGAGACTGAAGCTTTCTTT. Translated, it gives CASSVGDRWETEAFF.

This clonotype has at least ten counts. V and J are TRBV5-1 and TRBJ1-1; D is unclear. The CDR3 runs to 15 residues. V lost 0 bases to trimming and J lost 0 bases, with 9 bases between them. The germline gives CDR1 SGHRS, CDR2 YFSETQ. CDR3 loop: CASSLDRAMNTEAFF. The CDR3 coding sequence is TGCGCCAGCAGCTTGGATCGGGCGATGAACACTGAAGCTTTCTTT.

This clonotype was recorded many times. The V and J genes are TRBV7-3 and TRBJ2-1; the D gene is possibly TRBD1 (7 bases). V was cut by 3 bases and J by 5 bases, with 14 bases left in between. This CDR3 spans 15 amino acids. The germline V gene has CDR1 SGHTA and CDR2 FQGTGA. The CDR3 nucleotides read TGTGCCAGCAGCTTCCAGGGGGGCCAAAACAATGAGCAGTTCTTC. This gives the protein CASSFQGGQNNEQFF.

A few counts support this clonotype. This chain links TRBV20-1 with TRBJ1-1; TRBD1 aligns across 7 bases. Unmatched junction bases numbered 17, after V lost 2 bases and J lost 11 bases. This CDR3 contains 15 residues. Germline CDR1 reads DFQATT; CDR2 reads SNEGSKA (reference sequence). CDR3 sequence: CSARLPRWTGGLAFF. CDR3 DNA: TGCAGTGCTAGACTCCCTAGGTGGACAGGTGGTTTGGCTTTCTTT.

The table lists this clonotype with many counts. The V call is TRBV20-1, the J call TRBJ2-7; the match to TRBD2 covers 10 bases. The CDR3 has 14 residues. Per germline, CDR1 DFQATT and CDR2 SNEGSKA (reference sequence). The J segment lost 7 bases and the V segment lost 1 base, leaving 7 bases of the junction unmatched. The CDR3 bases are TGCAGTGCTAGAGTGCTAGCGGGAGCTGGGGAGCAGTACGTC. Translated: CSARVLAGAGEQYV.

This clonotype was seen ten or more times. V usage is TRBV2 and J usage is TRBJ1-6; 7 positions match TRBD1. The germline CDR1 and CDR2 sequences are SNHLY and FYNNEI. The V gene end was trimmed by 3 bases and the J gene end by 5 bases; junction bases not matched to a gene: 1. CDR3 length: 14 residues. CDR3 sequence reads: CASSDTGDNSPLHF. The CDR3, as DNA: TGTGCCAGCAGTGACACAGGGGATAATTCACCCCTCCACTTT.

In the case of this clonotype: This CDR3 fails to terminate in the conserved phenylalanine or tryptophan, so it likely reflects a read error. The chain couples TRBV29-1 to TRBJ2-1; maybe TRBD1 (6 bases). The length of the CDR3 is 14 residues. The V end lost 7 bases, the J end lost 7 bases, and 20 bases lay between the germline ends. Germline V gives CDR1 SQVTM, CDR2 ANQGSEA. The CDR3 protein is CSASVTPQGNEQFN. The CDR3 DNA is TGCAGCGCCTCTGTAACACCACAGGGTAATGAGCAGTTCAAC.

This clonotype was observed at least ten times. CDR3 DNA: TGTGCCAGCAGTTACCCGGGACAAGATGGCTACACCTTC. Its protein product is CASSYPGQDGYTF. V is TRBV6-2 or TRBV6-3 and J is TRBJ1-2; D possibly corresponds to TRBD1 (6 bases). This CDR3 spans 13 amino acids. Germline CDR1 reads MNHEY; CDR2 reads SVGEGT. Trimming removed 2 bases at V and 6 bases at J, with 10 bases between.

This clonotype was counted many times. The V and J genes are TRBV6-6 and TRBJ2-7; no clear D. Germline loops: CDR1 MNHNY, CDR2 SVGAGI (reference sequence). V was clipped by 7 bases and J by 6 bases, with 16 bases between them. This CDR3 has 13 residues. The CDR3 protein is CASKEDALAEQYF. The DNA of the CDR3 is TGTGCCAGCAAAGAGGATGCCCTGGCCGAGCAGTACTTC.

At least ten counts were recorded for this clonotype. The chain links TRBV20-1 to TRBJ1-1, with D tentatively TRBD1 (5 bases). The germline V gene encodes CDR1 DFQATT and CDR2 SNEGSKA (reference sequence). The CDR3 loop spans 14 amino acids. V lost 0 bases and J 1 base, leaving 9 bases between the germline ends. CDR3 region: CSARDGHKNTEAFF. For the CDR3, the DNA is TGCAGTGCTAGAGACGGACATAAGAACACTGAAGCTTTCTTT.

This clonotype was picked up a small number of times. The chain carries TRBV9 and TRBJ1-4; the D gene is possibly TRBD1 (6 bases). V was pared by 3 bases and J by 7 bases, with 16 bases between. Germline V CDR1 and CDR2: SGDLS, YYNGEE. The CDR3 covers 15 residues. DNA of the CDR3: TGTGCCAGCAGCGGAACAGGGAGGATAGGTGAAAAACTGTTTTTT. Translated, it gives CASSGTGRIGEKLFF.

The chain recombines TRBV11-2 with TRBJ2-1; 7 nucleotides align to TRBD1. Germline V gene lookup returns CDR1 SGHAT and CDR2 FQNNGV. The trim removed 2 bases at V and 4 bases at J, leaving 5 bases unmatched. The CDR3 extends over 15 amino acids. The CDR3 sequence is CASSLQGVAYNEQFF. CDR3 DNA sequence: TGTGCCAGCAGCTTACAGGGGGTCGCGTACAATGAGCAGTTCTTC.

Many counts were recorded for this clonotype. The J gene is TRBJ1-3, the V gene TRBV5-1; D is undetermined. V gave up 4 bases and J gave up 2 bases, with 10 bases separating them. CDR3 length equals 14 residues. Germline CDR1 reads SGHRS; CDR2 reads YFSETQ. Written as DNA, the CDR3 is TGCGCCAGCAGCGAATCAGTGACTGGAAACACCATATATTTT. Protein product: CASSESVTGNTIYF.

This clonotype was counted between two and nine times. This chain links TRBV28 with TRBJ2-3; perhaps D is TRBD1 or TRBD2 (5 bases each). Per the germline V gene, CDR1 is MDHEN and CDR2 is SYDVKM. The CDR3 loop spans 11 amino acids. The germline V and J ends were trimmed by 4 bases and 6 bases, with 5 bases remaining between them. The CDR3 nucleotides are TGTGCCAGCAGTTGGGGGGATACGCAGTATTTT. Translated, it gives CASSWGDTQYF.

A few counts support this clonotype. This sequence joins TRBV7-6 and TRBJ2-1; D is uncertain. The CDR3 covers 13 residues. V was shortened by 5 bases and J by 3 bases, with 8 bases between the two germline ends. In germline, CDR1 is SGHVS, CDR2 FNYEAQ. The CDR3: CASSPANYNEQFF. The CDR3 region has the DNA TGTGCCAGCAGCCCAGCTAACTACAATGAGCAGTTCTTC.

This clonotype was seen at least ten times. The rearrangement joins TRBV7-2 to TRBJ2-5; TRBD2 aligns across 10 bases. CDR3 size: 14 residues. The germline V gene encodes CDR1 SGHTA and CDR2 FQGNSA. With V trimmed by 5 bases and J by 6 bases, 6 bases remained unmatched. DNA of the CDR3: TGTGCCAGCAGCGCTGGACTAGCGGCCCAGACCCAGTACTTC. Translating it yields CASSAGLAAQTQYF.

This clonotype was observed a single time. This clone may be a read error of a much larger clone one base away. The CDR3: CDSSLVGGYTF. The CDR3 DNA reads as TGTGACAGCAGCTTAGTTGGTGGCTACACCTTC. The chain is built from TRBV7-7 and TRBJ1-2; D unclear. Germline-derived CDR1 and CDR2 are SSHAT and FNYEAQ (reference sequence). This CDR3 is 11 amino acids long.

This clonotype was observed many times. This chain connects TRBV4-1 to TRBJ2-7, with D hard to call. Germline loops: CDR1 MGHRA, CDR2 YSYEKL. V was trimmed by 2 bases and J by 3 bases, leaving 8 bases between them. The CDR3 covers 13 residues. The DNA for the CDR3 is TGCGCCAGCAGCCAATCGGACCTCTACGAGCAGTACTTC. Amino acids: CASSQSDLYEQYF.

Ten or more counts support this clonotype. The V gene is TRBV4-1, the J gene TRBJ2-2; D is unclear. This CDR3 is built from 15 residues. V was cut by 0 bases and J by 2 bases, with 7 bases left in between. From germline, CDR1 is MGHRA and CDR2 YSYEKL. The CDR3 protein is CASSQDQRNTGELFF. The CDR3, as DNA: TGCGCCAGCAGCCAAGATCAGCGTAACACCGGGGAGCTGTTTTTT.

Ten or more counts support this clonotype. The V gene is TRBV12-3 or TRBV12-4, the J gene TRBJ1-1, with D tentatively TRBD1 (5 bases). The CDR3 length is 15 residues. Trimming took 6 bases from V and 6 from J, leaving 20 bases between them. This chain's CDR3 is CASSLRDSGPSEAFF. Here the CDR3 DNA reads TGTGCCAGCAGCCTCCGGGACTCAGGCCCGTCTGAAGCTTTCTTT.

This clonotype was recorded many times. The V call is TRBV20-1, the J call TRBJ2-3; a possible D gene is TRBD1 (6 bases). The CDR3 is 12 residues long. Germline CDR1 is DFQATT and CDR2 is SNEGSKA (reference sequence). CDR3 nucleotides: TGCAGGGGGGACAAACACACAGATACGCAGTATTTT. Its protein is CRGDKHTDTQYF.

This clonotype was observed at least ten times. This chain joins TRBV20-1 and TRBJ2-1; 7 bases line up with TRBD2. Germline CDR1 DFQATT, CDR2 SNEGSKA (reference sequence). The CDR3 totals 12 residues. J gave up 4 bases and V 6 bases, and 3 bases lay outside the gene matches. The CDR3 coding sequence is TGCAGTGCCTCGGGAGGATACAATGAGCAGTTCTTC. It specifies CSASGGYNEQFF.

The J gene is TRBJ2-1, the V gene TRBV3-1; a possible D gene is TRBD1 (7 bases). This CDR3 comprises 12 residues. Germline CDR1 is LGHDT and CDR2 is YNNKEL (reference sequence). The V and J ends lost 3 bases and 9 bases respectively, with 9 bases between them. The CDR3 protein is CASSQQGGEQFF. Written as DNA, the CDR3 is TGTGCCAGCAGCCAGCAGGGGGGTGAGCAGTTCTTC.

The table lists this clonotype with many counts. DNA of the CDR3: TGCGCCAGCAGCCCCTGGGACAGAGAGACAGATACGCAGTATTTT. Its protein product is CASSPWDRETDTQYF. V and J are TRBV5-1 and TRBJ2-3; 7 nucleotides agree with TRBD1. The CDR3 is 15 amino acids. V shed 4 bases, J shed 3 bases, and the junction held 8 bases outside the gene matches. The germline V gene has CDR1 SGHRS and CDR2 YFSETQ. Filled out from reference TRBV5-1 and TRBJ2-3, the complete variable domain reads KAGVTQTPRYLIKTRGQQVTLSCSPISGHRSVSWYQQTPGQGLQFLFEYFSETQRNKGNFPGRFSGRQFSNSRSEMNVSTLELGDSALYLCASSPWDRETDTQYFGPGTRLTVL.

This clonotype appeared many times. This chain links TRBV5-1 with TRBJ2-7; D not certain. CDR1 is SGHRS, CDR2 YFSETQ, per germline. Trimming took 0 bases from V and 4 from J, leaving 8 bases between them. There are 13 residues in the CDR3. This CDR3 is CASSLDGLYEQYF. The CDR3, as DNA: TGCGCCAGCAGCTTGGATGGGCTGTACGAGCAGTACTTC.

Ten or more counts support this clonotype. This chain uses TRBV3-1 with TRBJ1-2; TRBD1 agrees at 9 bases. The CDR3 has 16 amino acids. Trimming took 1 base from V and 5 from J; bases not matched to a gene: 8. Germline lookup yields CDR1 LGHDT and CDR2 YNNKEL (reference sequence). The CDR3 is CASSQGTGAETYGYTF. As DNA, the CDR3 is TGTGCCAGCAGCCAAGGGACAGGGGCCGAAACATATGGCTACACCTTC.

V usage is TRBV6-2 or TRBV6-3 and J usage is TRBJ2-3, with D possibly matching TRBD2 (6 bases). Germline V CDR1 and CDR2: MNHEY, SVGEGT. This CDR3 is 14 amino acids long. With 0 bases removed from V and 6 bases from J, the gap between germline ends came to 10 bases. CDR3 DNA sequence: TGTGCCAGCAGTTACTCACGGGAGTTTGATACGCAGTATTTT. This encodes CASSYSREFDTQYF.

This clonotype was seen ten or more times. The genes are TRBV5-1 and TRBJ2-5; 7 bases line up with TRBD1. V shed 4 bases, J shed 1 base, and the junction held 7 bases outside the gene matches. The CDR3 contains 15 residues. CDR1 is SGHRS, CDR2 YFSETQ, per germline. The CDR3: CASSNQGDSQETQYF. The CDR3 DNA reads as TGCGCCAGCAGCAATCAGGGGGACAGCCAAGAGACCCAGTACTTC.